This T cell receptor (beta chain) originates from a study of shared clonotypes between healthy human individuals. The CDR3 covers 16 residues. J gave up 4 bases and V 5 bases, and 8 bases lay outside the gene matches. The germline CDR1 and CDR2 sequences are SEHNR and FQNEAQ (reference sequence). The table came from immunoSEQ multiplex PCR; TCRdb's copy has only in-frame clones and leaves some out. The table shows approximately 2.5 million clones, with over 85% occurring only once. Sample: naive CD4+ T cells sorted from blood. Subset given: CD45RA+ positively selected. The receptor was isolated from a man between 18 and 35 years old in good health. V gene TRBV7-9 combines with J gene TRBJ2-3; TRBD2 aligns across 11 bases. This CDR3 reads CASSDWTSGWADTQYF. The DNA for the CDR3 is TGTGCCAGCAGCGACTGGACTAGCGGGTGGGCAGATACGCAGTATTTT.